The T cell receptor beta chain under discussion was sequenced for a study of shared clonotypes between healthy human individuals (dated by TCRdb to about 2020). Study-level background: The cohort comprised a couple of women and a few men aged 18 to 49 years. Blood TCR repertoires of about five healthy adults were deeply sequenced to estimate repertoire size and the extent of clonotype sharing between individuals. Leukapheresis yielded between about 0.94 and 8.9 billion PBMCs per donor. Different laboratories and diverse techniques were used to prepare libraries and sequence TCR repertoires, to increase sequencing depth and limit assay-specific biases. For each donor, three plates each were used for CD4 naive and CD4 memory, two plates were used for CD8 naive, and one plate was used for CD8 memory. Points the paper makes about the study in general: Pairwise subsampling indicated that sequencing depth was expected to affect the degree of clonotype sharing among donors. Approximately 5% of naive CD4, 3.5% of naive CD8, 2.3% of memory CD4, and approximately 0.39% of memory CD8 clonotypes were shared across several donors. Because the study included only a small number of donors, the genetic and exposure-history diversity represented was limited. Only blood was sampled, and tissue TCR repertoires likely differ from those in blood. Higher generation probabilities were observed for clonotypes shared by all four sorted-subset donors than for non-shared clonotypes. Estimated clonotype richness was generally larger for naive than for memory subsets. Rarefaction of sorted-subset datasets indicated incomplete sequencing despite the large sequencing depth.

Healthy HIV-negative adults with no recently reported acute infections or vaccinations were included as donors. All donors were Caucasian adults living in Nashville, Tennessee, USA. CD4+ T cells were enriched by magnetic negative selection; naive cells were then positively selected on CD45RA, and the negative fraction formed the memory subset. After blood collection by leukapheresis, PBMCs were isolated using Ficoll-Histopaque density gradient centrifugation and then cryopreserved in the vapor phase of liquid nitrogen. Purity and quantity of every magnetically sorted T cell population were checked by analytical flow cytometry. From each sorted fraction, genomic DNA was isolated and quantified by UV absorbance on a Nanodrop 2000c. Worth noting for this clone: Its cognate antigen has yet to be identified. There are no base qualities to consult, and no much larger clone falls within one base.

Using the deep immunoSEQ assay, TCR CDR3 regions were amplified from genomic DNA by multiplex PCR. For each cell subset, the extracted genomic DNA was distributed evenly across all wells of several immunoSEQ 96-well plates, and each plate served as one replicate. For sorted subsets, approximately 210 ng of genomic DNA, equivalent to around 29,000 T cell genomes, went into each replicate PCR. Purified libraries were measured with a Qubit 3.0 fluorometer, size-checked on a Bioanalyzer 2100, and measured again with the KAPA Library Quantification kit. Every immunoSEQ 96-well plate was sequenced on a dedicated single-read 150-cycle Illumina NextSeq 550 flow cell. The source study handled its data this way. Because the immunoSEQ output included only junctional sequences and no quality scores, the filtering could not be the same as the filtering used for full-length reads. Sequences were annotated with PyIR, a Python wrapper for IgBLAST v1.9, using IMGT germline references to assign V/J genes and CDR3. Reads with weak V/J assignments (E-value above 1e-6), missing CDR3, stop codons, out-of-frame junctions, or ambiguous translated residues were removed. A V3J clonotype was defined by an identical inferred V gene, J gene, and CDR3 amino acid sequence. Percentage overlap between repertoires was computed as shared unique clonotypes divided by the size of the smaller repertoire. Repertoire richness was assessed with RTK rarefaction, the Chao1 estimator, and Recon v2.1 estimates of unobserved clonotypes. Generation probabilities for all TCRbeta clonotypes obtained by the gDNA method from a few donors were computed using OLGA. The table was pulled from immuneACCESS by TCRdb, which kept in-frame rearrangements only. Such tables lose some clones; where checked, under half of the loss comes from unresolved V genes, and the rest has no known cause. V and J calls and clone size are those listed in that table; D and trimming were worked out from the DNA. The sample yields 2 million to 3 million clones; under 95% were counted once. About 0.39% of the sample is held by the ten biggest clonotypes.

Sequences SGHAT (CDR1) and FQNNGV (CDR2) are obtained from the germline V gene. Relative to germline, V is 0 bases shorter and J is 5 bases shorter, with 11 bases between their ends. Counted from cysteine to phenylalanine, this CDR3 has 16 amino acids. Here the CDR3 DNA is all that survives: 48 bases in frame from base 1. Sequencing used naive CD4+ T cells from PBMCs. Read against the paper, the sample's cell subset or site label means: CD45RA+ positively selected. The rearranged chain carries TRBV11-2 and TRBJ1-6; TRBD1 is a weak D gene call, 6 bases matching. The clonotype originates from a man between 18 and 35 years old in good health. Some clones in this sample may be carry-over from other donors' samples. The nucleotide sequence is TGTGCCAGCAGCTTAGATCTCGGACAGCATAATTCACCCCTCCACTTT. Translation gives CASSLDLGQHNSPLHF.